Listed here are 30 T cell receptor beta chains from one sample, sequenced in a study of shared T cell receptors in the human thymus. Some clones are missing from TCRdb's copy, which holds only in-frame ones; the method was immunoSEQ multiplex PCR. The sample shows 700,000 or so clones, approximately 85% of them seen only once. These sequences were also reported in another study, on human thymus T cells.

Sequencing was carried out using thymocytes. The receptors stem from a girl less than two years old with a congenital heart defect.

The rearrangement links TRBV19 to TRBJ2-7, with TRBD1 as a possible D gene (5 bases). Germline V lookup: CDR1 LNHDA, CDR2 SQIVND (reference sequence). Trimming took 5 bases from V and 2 from J, leaving 10 bases between them. The CDR3 extends over 13 amino acids. The DNA of the CDR3 is TGTGCCAGTAGTCCTCGACAGCCCTACGAGCAGTACTTC. Translated: CASSPRQPYEQYF.

The V call is TRBV6-5, the J call TRBJ2-7; 12 bases are a match to TRBD2. The junction had 8 bases not matched to a gene; V was cut back by 4 bases and J by 4 bases. Germline loops: CDR1 MNHEY, CDR2 SVGAGI. CDR3 length: 16 residues. The CDR3 is CASSSFLAGGPYEQYF. The CDR3 coding sequence is TGTGCCAGCAGTTCCTTCCTAGCGGGGGGGCCGTACGAGCAGTACTTC.

This clone appeared a few times. The chain recombines TRBV7-8 with TRBJ1-5, with D maybe TRBD1 (5 bases). CDR3 length: 17 residues. From germline, CDR1 is SGHVS and CDR2 FQNEAQ. Trimming took off 0 bases at V and 9 bases at J, with 21 bases between the two ends. CDR3 sequence (DNA): TGTGCCAGCAGCTTAGCCCATATGTGGCAGGGAAGGGGGCCCCAGCATTTT. Translating it yields CASSLAHMWQGRGPQHF. The full variable domain, with the rest looked up from reference TRBV7-8 and TRBJ1-5, is GAGVSQSPRYKVAKRGQDVALRCDPISGHVSLFWYQQALGQGPEFLTYFQNEAQLDKSGLPSDRFFAERPEGSVSTLKIQRTQQEDSAVYLCASSLAHMWQGRGPQHFGDGTRLSIL.

The rearrangement uses TRBV19 and TRBJ2-7; unclear D gene. CDR3 size: 16 residues. Trimming shortened V by 2 bases and J by 0 bases, and 14 bases separated the two germline ends. Germline V gene lookup returns CDR1 LNHDA and CDR2 SQIVND (reference sequence). In DNA form, the CDR3 reads TGTGCCAGTAGTATAACCGGGTGGCAGAGCTCCTACGAGCAGTACTTC. Translated: CASSITGWQSSYEQYF. Looking up the rest from reference TRBV19 and TRBJ2-7 gives the full variable domain: DGGITQSPKYLFRKEGQNVTLSCEQNLNHDAMYWYRQDPGQGLRLIYYSQIVNDFQKGDIAEGYSVSREKKESFPLTVTSAQKNPTAFYLCASSITGWQSSYEQYFGPGTRLTVT.

This rearrangement joins TRBV5-5 to TRBJ1-1; D is perhaps TRBD1 (5 bases). The V gene lost 0 bases and the J gene lost 7 bases, with 10 bases spanning the gap. CDR1 is SGHKS, CDR2 YYEKEE, per germline (reference sequence). This CDR3 contains 13 residues. The CDR3, as DNA: TGTGCCAGCAGCTTGGAGGCCAGGGTTGAAGCTTTCTTT. Protein sequence: CASSLEARVEAFF.

The chain links TRBV6-4 to TRBJ2-1, with D possibly being TRBD2 (5 bases). Germline CDR1 is MRHNA and CDR2 is SNTAGT. Trimming cost V 6 bases and J 0 bases, with 12 bases left between them. The CDR3 totals 15 residues. CDR3 residues: CASSVDWSSYNEQFF. The CDR3 DNA reads TGTGCCAGCAGCGTGGACTGGAGCTCCTACAATGAGCAGTTCTTC.

The rearrangement joins TRBV15 to TRBJ1-6; D remains unclear. From germline, CDR1 is LNHNV and CDR2 YYDKDF (reference sequence). Trimming pared 3 bases from V and 0 bases from J, leaving 15 bases between. The CDR3 length is 18 residues. CDR3 in amino acids: CATSSQPERSSYNSPLHF. CDR3 coding DNA: TGTGCCACCAGCAGTCAACCGGAGAGGAGCTCCTATAATTCACCCCTCCACTTT.

The chain recombines TRBV2 with TRBJ2-4, with 10 bases fitting TRBD1. The CDR3 contains 14 residues. Germline assignment: CDR1 SNHLY and CDR2 FYNNEI. The V gene end was trimmed by 10 bases and the J gene end by 2 bases; junction bases not matched to a gene: 5. In DNA, the CDR3 is TGTGCCACGGGACAGGGGATCACCAAAAACATTCAGTACTTC. This translates into CATGQGITKNIQYF.

The V and J genes are TRBV14 and TRBJ1-2; D not certain. CDR1 and CDR2 from the germline V gene are SGHDN and FVKESK. The V end was cut by 3 bases, the J end by 3 bases, with 8 bases between. The CDR3 has 13 residues. CDR3 in amino acids: CASSQNSYYGYTF. CDR3 nucleotide sequence: TGTGCCAGCAGCCAGAACAGTTACTATGGCTACACCTTC.

About this clone itself: Sequence at one end of the junction differs from germline and may be a read error. Other DNA sequences in this specimen translate into the identical CDR3. The J gene is TRBJ1-6, the V gene TRBV27; no clear D. The CDR3 runs 14 residues. In germline, CDR1 is MNHEY, CDR2 SMNVEV (reference sequence). The DNA of the CDR3 is TGTGCCAGCAGTTGGAGCTCCTATAATTCCCCCCTCCACTTT. Translation gives CASSWSSYNSPLHF.

As concerns this clone: Other DNA variants within this sample encode the same CDR3. This chain connects TRBV20-1 to TRBJ1-1; the D is unclear. CDR1 is DFQATT and CDR2 is SNEGSKA in the germline V gene (reference sequence). Trimming removed 1 base from V and 5 bases from J, with 5 bases in between. This CDR3 contains 11 residues. CDR3: CSARGETEAFF. Written as DNA, the CDR3 is TGCAGTGCTAGAGGGGAGACTGAAGCTTTCTTT.

V usage is TRBV9 and J usage is TRBJ1-2; TRBD1 matches 8 bases. The CDR3 sequence is 13 residues long. The ends lost 4 bases at V and 5 bases at J; junction bases unmatched: 4. Per germline, CDR1 SGDLS and CDR2 YYNGEE. The chain's CDR3 is CASSQTGEYGYTF. Here the CDR3 DNA reads TGTGCCAGCAGCCAGACAGGGGAGTATGGCTACACCTTC.

The gene calls are TRBV6-1 and TRBJ1-3, with D possibly matching TRBD1 (6 bases). Deletions cut 8 bases from V and 7 bases from J, with 15 bases between. The CDR3 loop spans 13 amino acids. The germline V gene has CDR1 MNHNS and CDR2 SASEGT. The CDR3 is CASRRTGSNTIYF. The CDR3, as DNA: TGTGCCAGCCGACGCACAGGGAGCAACACCATATATTTT.

The CDR3 DNA reads TGTGCCAGCAGTGACAGGGGGTATAAGACCGGGGAGCTGTTTTTT. The encoded protein is CASSDRGYKTGELFF. The chain is built from TRBV6-1 and TRBJ2-2; 7 bases map to TRBD1. The V and J ends lost 3 bases and 5 bases, in that order; junction bases with no gene match: 6. The CDR3 is 15 amino acids. The germline CDR1 and CDR2 sequences are MNHNS and SASEGT.

The rearrangement links TRBV5-1 to TRBJ1-1, with 7 nucleotides matching TRBD1. Germline V gives CDR1 SGHRS, CDR2 YFSETQ. V lost 5 bases, J lost 3 bases, and 4 bases stayed unmatched. The CDR3 is 13 amino acids. CDR3 in amino acids: CASRDRVDTEAFF. The DNA of the CDR3 is TGCGCCAGCAGAGACAGGGTGGACACTGAAGCTTTCTTT.

V usage is TRBV6-6 and J usage is TRBJ1-2; 7 nucleotides align to TRBD1. The junction had 9 bases not matched to a gene; V was cut back by 0 bases and J by 5 bases. Germline V gives CDR1 MNHNY, CDR2 SVGAGI (reference sequence). The CDR3 sequence is 16 residues long. CDR3 sequence: CASSYSGQGETYGYTF. CDR3 bases: TGTGCCAGCAGTTACTCAGGGCAGGGGGAAACATATGGCTACACCTTC.

The chain employs TRBV19 and TRBJ2-7, with 16 positions matching TRBD2. The CDR3 is 18 residues long. Trimming cost V 4 bases and J 0 bases; bases outside gene matches: 6. From germline, CDR1 is LNHDA and CDR2 SQIVND (reference sequence). The CDR3 reads CASSTGTSGGAHSYEQYF. CDR3 DNA: TGTGCCAGTAGTACCGGGACTAGCGGGGGGGCCCACTCCTACGAGCAGTACTTC.

A few counts support this clone. The V call is TRBV29-1, the J call TRBJ1-1, with D unresolved. Per germline, CDR1 SQVTM and CDR2 ANQGSEA. The CDR3 runs 12 residues. Trimming removed 7 bases at V and 0 bases at J, with 9 bases between. The CDR3 loop reads CSAGLLNTEAFF. CDR3 sequence (DNA): TGCAGCGCAGGACTGTTGAACACTGAAGCTTTCTTT.

V and J are TRBV19 and TRBJ1-5; D call uncertain. The germline CDR1 and CDR2 sequences are LNHDA and SQIVND (reference sequence). V was shortened by 6 bases and J by 2 bases, with 11 bases between the two germline ends. This CDR3 is 14 amino acids long. Here the CDR3 DNA reads TGTGCCAGTAGCTTCCAGGTGGGCAATCAGCCCCAGCATTTT. This codes for CASSFQVGNQPQHF.

This chain joins TRBV10-3 and TRBJ1-2; 8 nucleotides line up with TRBD1. With 0 bases clipped from V and 3 bases from J, the junction kept 0 bases outside the gene matches. The V gene's germline CDR1 is ENHRY and CDR2 SYGVKD. CDR3 length: 14 amino acids. DNA of the CDR3: TGTGCCATCAGTGAGTCGGACAGGGACTATGGCTACACCTTC. It specifies CAISESDRDYGYTF.

This clone was found a few times. The V gene is TRBV11-3, the J gene TRBJ1-6, with a weak D call TRBD1 (5 bases). Germline CDR1 reads SGHNT; CDR2 reads YENEEA. The CDR3 is 17 residues long. Trimming stripped 1 base from V and 7 bases from J, with 17 bases between. The CDR3 reads CASSLGTLGQGNSPLHF. Written as DNA, the CDR3 is TGTGCCAGCAGCTTAGGTACTCTTGGACAAGGAAATTCACCCCTCCACTTT.

The gene calls are TRBV28 and TRBJ2-7; TRBD1 agrees at 9 bases. The germline gives CDR1 MDHEN, CDR2 SYDVKM. V trimming: 8 bases; J trimming: 1 base; junction bases outside the gene matches: 15. The CDR3 spans 17 residues. The CDR3 protein is CASGESYYRGLSYEQYF. The CDR3 bases are TGTGCCAGCGGAGAATCATACTACAGGGGGCTGTCCTACGAGCAGTACTTC. Variable domain in full (rest from reference TRBV28 and TRBJ2-7): DVKVTQSSRYLVKRTGEKVFLECVQDMDHENMFWYRQDPGLGLRLIYFSYDVKMKEKGDIPEGYSVSREKKERFSLILESASTNQTSMYLCASGESYYRGLSYEQYFGPGTRLTVT.

The J gene is TRBJ2-3, the V gene TRBV28; 9 bases are a match to TRBD2. From germline, CDR1 is MDHEN and CDR2 SYDVKM. The CDR3 extends over 18 amino acids. Trimming took 5 bases from V and 2 from J; bases not matched to a gene: 14. CDR3 in amino acids: CASSPHGSGGPYTDTQYF. Written as DNA, the CDR3 is TGTGCCAGCAGTCCCCACGGTAGCGGGGGTCCTTACACAGATACGCAGTATTTT.

This clone was counted a single time. V and J are TRBV27 and TRBJ2-7; the D gene is possibly TRBD1 (6 bases). Trimming left V 8 bases short and J 6 bases short, with 20 bases between. The CDR3 runs 14 residues. CDR1 is MNHEY, CDR2 SMNVEV, per germline (reference sequence). CDR3 protein: CASGELGAHVEQYF. Here the CDR3 DNA reads TGTGCCAGCGGTGAGTTGGGGGCGCATGTCGAGCAGTACTTC.

This clone appeared a single time. This chain links TRBV6-5 with TRBJ1-1; TRBD1 aligns across 8 bases. The CDR3 extends over 14 amino acids. Germline CDR1 reads MNHEY; CDR2 reads SVGAGI. V dropped 8 bases and J dropped 5; count of bases not matched to a gene: 10. The CDR3 nucleotides read TGTGCCAGCCTCCGGACAGGGAAGGGGACTGAAGCTTTCTTT. It is translated as CASLRTGKGTEAFF.

The chain joins TRBV13 to TRBJ1-1; 11 bases are a match to TRBD1. Germline lookup yields CDR1 PRHDT and CDR2 FYEKMQ (reference sequence). The CDR3 contains 16 residues. J lost 4 bases, V lost 3 bases, and 7 bases had no gene match. The CDR3 DNA sequence: TGTGCCAGCAGCTTTAGCGGGGGACAGGGGGGCACTGAAGCTTTCTTT. Translation: CASSFSGGQGGTEAFF.

The chain couples TRBV5-5 to TRBJ1-2; no reliable D call. Germline V gene sequence: CDR1 SGHKS, CDR2 YYEKEE (reference sequence). The ends were cut back, 2 bases at V and 6 bases at J, with 11 bases in the middle. The CDR3 has 13 amino acids. The CDR3 loop is CASSFGRKDGYTF. The CDR3 DNA reads TGTGCCAGCAGCTTCGGCAGGAAGGATGGCTACACCTTC.

The rearrangement joins TRBV6-1 to TRBJ2-7; D unclear. Per the germline V gene, CDR1 is MNHNS and CDR2 is SASEGT. The CDR3 runs 11 residues. V lost 6 bases, J lost 7 bases, and 10 bases lay in between. As DNA, the CDR3 is TGTGCCAGCAGCCAACGGTGGGAGCAGTACTTC. Its protein product is CASSQRWEQYF.

The chain carries TRBV10-3 and TRBJ1-1; 7 bases line up with TRBD1. The CDR3 extends over 14 amino acids. Germline CDR1 ENHRY, CDR2 SYGVKD. The ends lost 0 bases at V and 4 bases at J; junction bases unmatched: 2. This CDR3 reads CAISESTGATEAFF. The CDR3 DNA sequence: TGTGCCATCAGTGAGTCCACAGGGGCCACTGAAGCTTTCTTT.

The CDR3 sequence is CASSFSGQGGNTIYF. DNA for the CDR3: TGTGCCAGCAGCTTCTCCGGACAGGGGGGAAACACCATATATTTT. This chain connects TRBV7-2 to TRBJ1-3; 9 nucleotides agree with TRBD1. V lost 3 bases to trimming and J lost 4 bases; unmatched junction nucleotides: 4. This CDR3 comprises 15 residues. Germline V gene data show CDR1 as SGHTA and CDR2 as FQGNSA.